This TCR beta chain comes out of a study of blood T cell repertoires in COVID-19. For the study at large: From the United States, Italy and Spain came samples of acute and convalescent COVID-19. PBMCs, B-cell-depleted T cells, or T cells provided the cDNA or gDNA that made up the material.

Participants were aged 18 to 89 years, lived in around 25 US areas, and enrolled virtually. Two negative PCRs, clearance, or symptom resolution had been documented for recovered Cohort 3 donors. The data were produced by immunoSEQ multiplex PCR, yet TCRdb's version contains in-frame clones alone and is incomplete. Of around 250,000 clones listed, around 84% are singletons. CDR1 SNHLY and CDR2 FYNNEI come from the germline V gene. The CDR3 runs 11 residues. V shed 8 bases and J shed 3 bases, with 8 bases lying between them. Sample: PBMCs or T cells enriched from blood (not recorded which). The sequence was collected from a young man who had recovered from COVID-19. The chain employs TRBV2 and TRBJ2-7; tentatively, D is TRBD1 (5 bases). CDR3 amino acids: CASCRDYEQYF. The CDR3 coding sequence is TGTGCCAGCTGCAGGGACTACGAGCAGTACTTC. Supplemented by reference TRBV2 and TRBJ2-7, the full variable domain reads EPEVTQTPSHQVTQMGQEVILRCVPISNHLYFYWYRQILGQKVEFLVSFYNNEISEKSEIFDDQFSVERPDGSNFTLKIRSTKLEDSAMYFCASCRDYEQYFGPGTRLTVT.